This entry lists 2 T cell receptor beta chains sequenced from one sample in a study of shared clonotypes between healthy human individuals. Naive CD8 cells lacked CD45RO, underwent positive selection for CCR7 and left out terminally differentiated effector memory CD45RA+ cells. This table comes from immunoSEQ multiplex PCR, and its TCRdb copy is limited to in-frame clones, with some not included. The table records some 2 million clones, roughly 94% of them present only once. Sequencing used naive CD8+ T cells sorted from blood. These receptors all come from a man aged 18 to 29 in good health.

In this sample, this clone turned up a few times. The chain combines TRBV5-1 with TRBJ2-1; 12 bases are shared with TRBD2. CDR3 length: 17 amino acids. Germline V lookup: CDR1 SGHRS, CDR2 YFSETQ. The V gene end was trimmed by 0 bases and the J gene end by 4 bases; junction bases not matched to a gene: 5. CDR3 in DNA: TGCGCCAGCAGCTTGGCGACTAGCGGGGGTTTTTACAATGAGCAGTTCTTC. Translation gives CASSLATSGGFYNEQFF.

CDR3: CASSLRSGRARSGELFF. The CDR3 DNA follows: TGTGCCAGCAGCTTAAGGAGCGGGAGGGCCAGGTCCGGGGAGCTGTTTTTT. V and J are TRBV5-4 and TRBJ2-2, with TRBD2 identical over 10 bases. This CDR3 comprises 17 residues. After removal of 2 bases from V and 6 bases from J, the junction contained 10 bases not matched to a gene. Germline loops: CDR1 SGHNT, CDR2 YYREEE (reference sequence). Supplemented by reference TRBV5-4 and TRBJ2-2, the full variable domain reads ETGVTQSPTHLIKTRGQQVTLRCSSQSGHNTVSWYQQALGQGPQFIFQYYREEENGRGNFPPRFSGLQFPNYSSELNVNALELDDSALYLCASSLRSGRARSGELFFGEGSRLTVL.